This TCR beta chain was retrieved from a study of CXCR3-negative and CXCR3-positive naive CD8 T cells. Study-level points and caveats: Naive subsets expressed similar surface CD5; TRB CDR3 features served to infer TCR strength. Comparison of naive CXCR3-negative and CXCR3-positive cells revealed similar TRBV-TRBJ usage, while memory cells differed. Memory CD8+ cells showed much lower diversity, while both naive subsets were comparably high.

The sorting of each CD8+ T cell subset was done in triplicate, at about 300,000 cells each. The method, 5' RACE with UMI labels, was used to prepare the TRB cDNA libraries. TCRdb reanalyzed the 5' RACE reads, giving one entry per CDR3 protein sequence and no DNA. With tens of thousands of distinct CDR3 sequences in the sample, the ten largest clones hold 6.5% to 8.5%. This clonotype is labeled medium-sized (0.01 to 0.1%) based on frequency. Its antigen remains unknown. CDR1 is SGHRS and CDR2 is YFSETQ in the germline V gene. The CDR3 covers 13 residues. The TCR sequence derives from a human donor in good health. Some clones in this sample may be carry-over from other donors' samples. Source material: memory CD8+ T cells from blood. The chain joins TRBV5-1 to TRBJ2-5; checking the TCRdb D call of TRBD2 is not possible without DNA. CDR3 residues: CARGVPYQETQYF.